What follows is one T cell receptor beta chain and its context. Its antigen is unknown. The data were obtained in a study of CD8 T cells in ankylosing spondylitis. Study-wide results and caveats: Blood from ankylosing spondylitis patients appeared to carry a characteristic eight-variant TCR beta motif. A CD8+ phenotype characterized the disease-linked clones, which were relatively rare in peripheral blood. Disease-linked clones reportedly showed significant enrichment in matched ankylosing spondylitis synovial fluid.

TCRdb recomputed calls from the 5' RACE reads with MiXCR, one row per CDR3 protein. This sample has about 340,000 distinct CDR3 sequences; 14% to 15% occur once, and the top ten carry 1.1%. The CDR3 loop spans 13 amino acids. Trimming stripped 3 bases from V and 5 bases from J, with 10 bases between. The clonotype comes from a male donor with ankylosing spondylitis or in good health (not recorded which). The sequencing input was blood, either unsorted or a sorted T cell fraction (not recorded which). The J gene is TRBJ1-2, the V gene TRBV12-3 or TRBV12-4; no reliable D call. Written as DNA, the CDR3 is TGTGCCAGCAGTTTCCCTCCCATTTATGGCTACACCTTC. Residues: CASSFPPIYGYTF.